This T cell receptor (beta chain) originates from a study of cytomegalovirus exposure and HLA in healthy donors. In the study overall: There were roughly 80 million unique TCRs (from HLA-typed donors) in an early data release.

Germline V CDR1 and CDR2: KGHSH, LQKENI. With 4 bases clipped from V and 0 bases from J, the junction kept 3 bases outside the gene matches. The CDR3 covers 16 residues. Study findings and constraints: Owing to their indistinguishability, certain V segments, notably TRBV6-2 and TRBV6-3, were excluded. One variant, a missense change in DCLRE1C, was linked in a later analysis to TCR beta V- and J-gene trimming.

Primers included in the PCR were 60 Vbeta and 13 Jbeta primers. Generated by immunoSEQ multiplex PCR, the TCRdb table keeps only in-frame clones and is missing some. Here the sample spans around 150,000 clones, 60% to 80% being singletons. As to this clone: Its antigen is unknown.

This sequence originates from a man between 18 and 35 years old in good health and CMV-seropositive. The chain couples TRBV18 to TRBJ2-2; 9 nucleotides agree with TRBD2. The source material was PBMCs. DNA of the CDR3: TGTGCCAGCTCACTCCTAGCGGGACCGAACACCGGGGAGCTGTTTTTT. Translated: CASSLLAGPNTGELFF.